This note documents a single T cell receptor (beta chain) sequence. No antigen is known for it. At one end the junction does not follow the germline gene, possibly because of a read error. This record belongs to a study of metastatic and nonmetastatic thyroid tumors. Study context: Where malignant and benign thyroid patients were concerned, repertoires were compared across blood and tumor or nodule tissue. General study points: In blood and tumor, TCR beta diversity was reportedly significantly higher in malignant thyroid tumors than in benign nodules.

The authors' processing: Across clinicopathological groups, CDR3 differences served as the basis for building a distant-metastasis classifier for papillary thyroid cancer. TCRdb re-clonotyped the PCR reads through MiXCR. It is TCRdb's table, rather than the study itself, that gives the V and J calls and clone size. The profile covers around 70,000 clones, with more than 15% appearing a single time and 9.5% to 15% taken by the ten largest. The CDR3 spans 13 residues. Germline V lookup: CDR1 MDHEN, CDR2 SYDVKM. Among the patients, none had received any treatment before thyroid surgery. The sequence was collected from a female donor with papillary thyroid cancer or a benign thyroid nodule (not recorded which). Some clones in this sample may be carry-over from other donors' samples. The genes are TRBV28 and TRBJ1-2; a weak D match, TRBD1 (6 bases). Sequenced input: blood. The CDR3 region has the DNA TGTTCCAGCACCCAGGGGTTTAACTATGGCTACACCTTC. This codes for CSSTQGFNYGYTF.